The 12 T cell receptor beta chains in this list originate from one sample, sequenced in a study of blood T cell repertoires in COVID-19. Sequencing used immunoSEQ multiplex PCR; TCRdb keeps in-frame clones, though not all of them. The table lists roughly 400,000 clones, roughly 88% of them singletons. Sequencing was done on a sample of PBMCs or T cells enriched from blood (not recorded which). The receptors here all came from a woman aged 40-49 years with acute COVID-19.

V gene TRBV29-1 combines with J gene TRBJ1-1, with 8 bases aligning to TRBD1. In germline, CDR1 is SQVTM, CDR2 ANQGSEA. The CDR3 covers 15 residues. The V gene end was trimmed by 3 bases and the J gene end by 1 base; junction bases not matched to a gene: 7. The CDR3 sequence: CSVDGQGAGNTEAFF. DNA for the CDR3: TGCAGCGTTGACGGGCAGGGGGCCGGGAACACTGAAGCTTTCTTT. Drawing the rest from reference TRBV29-1 and TRBJ1-1, the complete variable domain is SAVISQKPSRDICQRGTSLTIQCQVDSQVTMMFWYRQQPGQSLTLIATANQGSEATYESGFVIDKFPISRPNLTFSTLTVSNMSPEDSSIYLCSVDGQGAGNTEAFFGQGTRLTVV.

A note on this clone: Other DNA sequences within the sample encode an identical CDR3. This chain uses TRBV7-2 with TRBJ1-1; D possibly corresponds to TRBD1 (6 bases). Per the germline V gene, CDR1 is SGHTA and CDR2 is FQGNSA. V was clipped by 1 base and J by 5 bases, with 8 bases between them. The CDR3 is made up of 13 amino acids. The CDR3 region is CASSLGQGTEAFF. The CDR3 coding sequence is TGTGCCAGCAGCTTAGGTCAGGGGACTGAAGCTTTCTTT.

CDR3 protein: CASSQDAGVEKLFF. CDR3 coding DNA: TGTGCCAGCAGCCAAGATGCAGGGGTGGAAAAACTGTTTTTT. This chain links TRBV3-1 (or the pseudogene TRBV3-2) with TRBJ1-4; TRBD1 is a possible D gene (6 bases). Trimming cost V 0 bases and J 8 bases, with 10 bases left between them. The CDR3 sequence is 14 residues long. Germline-derived CDR1 and CDR2 are LGHDT and YNNKEL (reference sequence).

The genes are TRBV19 and TRBJ2-1, with D possibly being TRBD1 (6 bases). The CDR3 is made up of 12 amino acids. Germline lookup yields CDR1 LNHDA and CDR2 SQIVND (reference sequence). V was trimmed by 11 bases and J by 3 bases, leaving 11 bases between them. The CDR3 is CAVDSIYNEQFF. CDR3 DNA: TGTGCCGTGGACAGTATCTACAATGAGCAGTTCTTC.

This chain links TRBV7-9 with TRBJ2-5; tentatively, D is TRBD1 (7 bases). V lost 5 bases and J 5 bases, leaving 18 bases between the germline ends. Germline V lookup: CDR1 SEHNR, CDR2 FQNEAQ (reference sequence). This CDR3 has 15 residues. The CDR3: CASSRGTAFRETQYF. In DNA, the CDR3 is TGTGCCAGCAGCCGCGGGACAGCCTTTCGGGAGACCCAGTACTTC. The full variable domain, with the rest looked up from reference TRBV7-9 and TRBJ2-5, is DTGVSQNPRHKITKRGQNVTFRCDPISEHNRLYWYRQTLGQGPEFLTYFQNEAQLEKSRLLSDRFSAERPKGSFSTLEIQRTEQGDSAMYLCASSRGTAFRETQYFGPGTRLLVL.

The V and J genes are TRBV5-1 and TRBJ1-6; no definite D call. V was pared by 1 base and J by 0 bases, with 8 bases between. Germline CDR1 and CDR2: SGHRS and YFSETQ. The CDR3 length is 16 residues. The CDR3 sequence: CASSLTPSSYNSPLHF. The CDR3 nucleotides read TGCGCCAGCAGCTTGACCCCGAGCTCCTATAATTCACCCCTCCACTTT.

This chain joins TRBV19 and TRBJ1-5; no reliable D call. V lost 6 bases and J lost 9, with 15 bases in between. The germline CDR1 and CDR2 sequences are LNHDA and SQIVND (reference sequence). The CDR3 is made up of 13 amino acids. The chain's CDR3 is CASRTQTEGPQHF. The CDR3 DNA reads as TGTGCCAGTAGGACCCAGACTGAGGGGCCCCAGCATTTT.

This clone was counted a few times. The chain carries TRBV6-1 and TRBJ1-5, with unresolved D. The germline V and J ends were trimmed by 3 bases and 10 bases, with 10 bases remaining between them. Germline CDR1 MNHNS, CDR2 SASEGT. The CDR3 totals 12 residues. CDR3 amino acids: CASSDWTRPQHF. CDR3 nucleotides: TGTGCCAGCAGTGATTGGACTCGTCCCCAGCATTTT.

CDR3 sequence reads: CASRTQTATNEKLFF. The CDR3 nucleotides read TGTGCCAGTAGGACACAGACCGCAACTAATGAAAAACTGTTTTTT. V gene TRBV19 combines with J gene TRBJ1-4; D remains ambiguous. The CDR3 totals 15 residues. V was trimmed by 6 bases and J by 0 bases, leaving 11 bases between them. Germline V gene lookup returns CDR1 LNHDA and CDR2 SQIVND (reference sequence).

The chain uses TRBV10-3 and TRBJ2-2, with 10 bases aligning to TRBD2. Germline assignment: CDR1 ENHRY and CDR2 SYGVKD. The CDR3 spans 16 residues. With V trimmed by 4 bases and J by 7 bases, 9 bases remained unmatched. CDR3 coding DNA: TGTGCCATCAGTGCCAGCGGGGGGGCCGGTGGCGGGGAGCTGTTTTTT. Translating gives CAISASGGAGGGELFF.

The chain carries TRBV7-9 and TRBJ1-3, with 10 bases identical to TRBD1. The CDR3 spans 16 residues. J was trimmed by 4 bases and V by 5 bases; bases with no gene match: 8. The germline gives CDR1 SEHNR, CDR2 FQNEAQ (reference sequence). The CDR3 sequence: CASSHLGQGFGNTIYF. CDR3 bases: TGTGCCAGCAGCCATTTGGGACAGGGGTTCGGAAACACCATATATTTT.

The sample holds one count of this clone. The chain recombines TRBV3-1 (or the pseudogene TRBV3-2) with TRBJ1-2; a possible D gene is TRBD1 (5 bases). V dropped 4 bases and J dropped 4 bases, with 19 bases sitting between them. CDR1 is LGHDT and CDR2 is YNNKEL in the germline V gene (reference sequence). The CDR3 spans 16 residues. DNA of the CDR3: TGTGCCAGCAGCCCCAGAGGGGAGGGGCCCAGCTATGGCTACACCTTC. As protein: CASSPRGEGPSYGYTF.